This T cell receptor (beta chain) was sequenced for a study of human T cells and chemical hapten exposure. Study-level information: Alopecia areata, totalis or universalis affected patients, mainly female.

This clonotype came up a few times. This CDR3 is built from 14 residues. Germline lookup yields CDR1 GTSNPN and CDR2 SVGIG (reference sequence). The V gene end was trimmed by 0 bases and the J gene end by 0 bases; junction bases not matched to a gene: 2. Documented time point: patch test 2, 6 weeks after DPC sensitization. Indicated treatment: therapeutic diphenylcyclopropenone sensitization with weekly scalp DPC. TCRdb reanalysed the RACE reads using MiXCR and keeps one entry per CDR3 protein. The sample lists 84,000 or so distinct CDR3 sequences, roughly a tenth seen once, with approximately 2.5% in the top ten.

The rearrangement links TRBV30 to TRBJ2-7, with TRBD2 matching over 7 bases. The source was whole blood, collected in connection with sensitization to the hapten diphenylcyclopropenone (DPC). The sequence came from a woman aged 25-40 years with alopecia areata. Some clones in this sample may be carry-over from other donors' samples. The chain's CDR3 is CAWSVGTTSYEQYF. As DNA, the CDR3 is TGTGCCTGGAGTGTCGGGACTACCTCCTACGAGCAGTACTTC.